This T cell receptor beta chain was sequenced for a study of response to subunit inactivated influenza vaccine. Study conclusions and caveats: Each seasonal influenza vaccination, the authors suggested, recruits few new T cells.

TCRdb re-called the RT-PCR reads with MiXCR, one entry per CDR3 protein. The sample carries approximately 520,000 distinct CDR3 sequences, 16% recorded once. This clonotype came up many times. As yet, its antigen is unknown. V shed 10 bases and J shed 8 bases, with 24 bases lying between them. This CDR3 is 15 amino acids long. Germline CDR1 SGHTA, CDR2 FQGNSA. This TCR derives from a man between 50 and 75 years old who received an inactivated influenza vaccine. The gene calls are TRBV7-2 and TRBJ2-1; tentatively, D is TRBD1 or TRBD2 (6 bases each). The specimen comprised CD4+ T cells sorted from PBMCs, sampled about 24 months after vaccination. In DNA form, the CDR3 reads TGTGCCACCAGGGACTCGACAGGTAGTTACGATGAGCAGTTCTTC. This encodes CATRDSTGSYDEQFF.